This note documents a single TCR beta chain sequence. This entry belongs to a study of T cell responses to AZD1222 COVID-19 vaccine. The CDR3 runs 15 residues. Trimming stripped 3 bases from V and 4 bases from J, with 13 bases between. Germline assignment: CDR1 WSHSY and CDR2 SAAADI. Profiling relied on immunoSEQ multiplex PCR, and the TCRdb table lists in-frame clones only, not all of them. The sample shows 150,000 or so clones, 90% to 95% of them seen only once. This sequence originates from an adult who received the AZD1222 COVID-19 vaccine. The chain couples TRBV10-2 to TRBJ1-5; D perhaps matches TRBD1 (5 bases). Sequences were derived from peripheral blood, sampled 28 days after the second AZD1222 dose. For the CDR3, the DNA is TGCGCCAGCAGTGACGCGGGGCGGGGGAATCAGCCCCAGCATTTT. Amino acids: CASSDAGRGNQPQHF.